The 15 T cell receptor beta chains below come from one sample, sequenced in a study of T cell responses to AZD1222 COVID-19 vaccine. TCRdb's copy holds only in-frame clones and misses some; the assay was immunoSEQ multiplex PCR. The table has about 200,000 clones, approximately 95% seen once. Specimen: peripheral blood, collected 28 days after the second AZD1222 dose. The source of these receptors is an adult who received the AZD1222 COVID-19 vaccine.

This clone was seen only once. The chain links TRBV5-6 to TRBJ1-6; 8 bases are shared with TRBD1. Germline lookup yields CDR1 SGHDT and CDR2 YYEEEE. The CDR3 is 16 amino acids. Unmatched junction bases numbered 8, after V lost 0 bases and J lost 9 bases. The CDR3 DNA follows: TGTGCCAGCAGCTTGGTCCCACGGACAGGGTCTTCACCCCTCCACTTT. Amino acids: CASSLVPRTGSSPLHF.

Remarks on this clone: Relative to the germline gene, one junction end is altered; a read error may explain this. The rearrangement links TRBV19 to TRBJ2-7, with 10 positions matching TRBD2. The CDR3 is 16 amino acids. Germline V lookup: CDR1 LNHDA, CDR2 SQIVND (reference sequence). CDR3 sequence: CASSTSSGGYSYEQHF. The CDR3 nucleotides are TGTGCCAGTAGTACCTCTAGCGGGGGATACTCCTACGAGCAGCACTTC.

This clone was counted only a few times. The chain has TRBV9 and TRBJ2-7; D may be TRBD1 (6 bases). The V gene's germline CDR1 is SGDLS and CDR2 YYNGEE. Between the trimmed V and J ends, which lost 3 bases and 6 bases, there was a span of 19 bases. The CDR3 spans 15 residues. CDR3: CASSAVGAGSGEQYF. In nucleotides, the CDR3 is TGTGCCAGCAGCGCGGTGGGGGCAGGCTCCGGCGAGCAGTACTTC.

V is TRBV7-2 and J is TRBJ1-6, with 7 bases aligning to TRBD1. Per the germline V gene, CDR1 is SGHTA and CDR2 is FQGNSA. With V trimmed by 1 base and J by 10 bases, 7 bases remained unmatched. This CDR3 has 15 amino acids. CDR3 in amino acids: CASSLEGTVRSPLHF. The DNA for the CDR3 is TGTGCCAGCAGCTTAGAGGGGACAGTGAGGTCACCCCTCCACTTT.

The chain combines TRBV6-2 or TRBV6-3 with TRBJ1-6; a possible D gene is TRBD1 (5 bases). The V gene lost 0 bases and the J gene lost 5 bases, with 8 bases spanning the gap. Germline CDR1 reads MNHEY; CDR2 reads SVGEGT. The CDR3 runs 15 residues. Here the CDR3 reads CASSYSRQNNSPLHF. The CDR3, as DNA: TGTGCCAGCAGTTACTCGAGACAGAATAATTCACCCCTCCACTTT.

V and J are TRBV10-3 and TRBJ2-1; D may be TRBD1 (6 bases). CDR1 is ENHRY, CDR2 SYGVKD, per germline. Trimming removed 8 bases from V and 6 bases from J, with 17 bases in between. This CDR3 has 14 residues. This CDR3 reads CAICERDTSNEQFF. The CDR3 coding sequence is TGTGCCATCTGCGAGAGGGACACGTCCAATGAGCAGTTCTTC.

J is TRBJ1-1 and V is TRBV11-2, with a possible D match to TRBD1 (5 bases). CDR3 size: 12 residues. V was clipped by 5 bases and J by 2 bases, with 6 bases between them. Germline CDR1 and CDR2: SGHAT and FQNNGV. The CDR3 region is CASSRGNTEAFF. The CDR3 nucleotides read TGTGCCAGCAGCAGGGGTAACACTGAAGCTTTCTTT.

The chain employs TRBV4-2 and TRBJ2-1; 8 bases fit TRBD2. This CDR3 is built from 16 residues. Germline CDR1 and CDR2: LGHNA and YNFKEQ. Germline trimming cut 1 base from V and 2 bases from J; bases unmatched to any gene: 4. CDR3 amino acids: CASSQGEAGAYNEQFF. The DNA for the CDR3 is TGTGCCAGCAGCCAAGGAGAAGCGGGGGCCTACAATGAGCAGTTCTTC.

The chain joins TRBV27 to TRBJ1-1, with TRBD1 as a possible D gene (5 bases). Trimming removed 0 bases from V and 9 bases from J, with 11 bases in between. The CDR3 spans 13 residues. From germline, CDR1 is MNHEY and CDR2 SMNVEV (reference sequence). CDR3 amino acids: CASSLSVRGKAFF. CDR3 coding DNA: TGTGCCAGCAGTTTATCTGTTCGGGGCAAAGCTTTCTTT.

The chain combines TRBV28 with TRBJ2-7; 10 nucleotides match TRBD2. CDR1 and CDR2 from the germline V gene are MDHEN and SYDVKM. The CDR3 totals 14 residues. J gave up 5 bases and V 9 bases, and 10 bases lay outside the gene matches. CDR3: CASEQAGGQDEQYF. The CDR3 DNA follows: TGTGCCAGTGAACAAGCGGGGGGGCAGGACGAGCAGTACTTC.

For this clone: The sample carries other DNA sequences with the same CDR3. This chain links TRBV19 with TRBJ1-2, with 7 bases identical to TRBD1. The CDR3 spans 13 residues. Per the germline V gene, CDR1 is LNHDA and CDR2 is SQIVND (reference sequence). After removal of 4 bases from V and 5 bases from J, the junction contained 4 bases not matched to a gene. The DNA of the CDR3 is TGTGCCAGTAGTAGGGACAGTATTTATGGCTACACCTTC. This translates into CASSRDSIYGYTF.

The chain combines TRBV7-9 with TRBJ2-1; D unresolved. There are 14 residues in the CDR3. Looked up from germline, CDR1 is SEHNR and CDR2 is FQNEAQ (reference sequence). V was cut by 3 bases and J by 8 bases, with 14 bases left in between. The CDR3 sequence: CASSLEIGPHEQFF. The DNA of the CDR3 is TGTGCCAGCAGCTTGGAAATTGGGCCCCATGAGCAGTTCTTC.

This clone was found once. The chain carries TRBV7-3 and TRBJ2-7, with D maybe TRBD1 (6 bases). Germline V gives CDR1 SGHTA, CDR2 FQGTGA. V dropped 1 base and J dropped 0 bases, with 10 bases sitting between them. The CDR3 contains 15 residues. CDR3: CASSLRGGSSYEQYF. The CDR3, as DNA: TGTGCCAGCAGCTTAAGAGGGGGTAGCTCCTACGAGCAGTACTTC.

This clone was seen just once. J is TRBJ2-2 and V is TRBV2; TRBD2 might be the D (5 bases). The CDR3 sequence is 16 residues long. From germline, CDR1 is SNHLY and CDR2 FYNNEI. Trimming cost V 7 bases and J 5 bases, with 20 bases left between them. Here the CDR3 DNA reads TGTGCCAGCAACTGGAGGACCCCCTCGGGGACCGGGGAGCTGTTTTTT. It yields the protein CASNWRTPSGTGELFF.

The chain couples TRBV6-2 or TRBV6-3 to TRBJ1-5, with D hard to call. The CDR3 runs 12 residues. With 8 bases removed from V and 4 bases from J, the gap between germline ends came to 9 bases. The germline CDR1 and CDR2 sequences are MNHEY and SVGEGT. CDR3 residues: CASRPTNQPQHF. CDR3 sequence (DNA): TGTGCCAGCCGCCCGACTAATCAGCCCCAGCATTTT.